A selection of T cell receptor beta chains follows, all from one sample in a study of blood T cells in healthy people across ages. TCRdb reprocessed the 5' RACE reads via MiXCR and lists one record per CDR3 protein. The sample holds 650,000 to 700,000 distinct CDR3 sequences, roughly half seen once. The specimen sequenced was blood. These receptors were collected from a woman of 80 years or more in good health. Each CDR3 is given with its conserved first and last residue. A D gene is named only where the DNA matches it firmly. Some rows mark clone size as missing; the rest say once, few, many or name a class of expanded clone.

TRBJ1-2,TRBV28,13,-,few,TGTGCCAGCAGGCCAGGTTTACACTATGGCTACACCTTC,CASRPGLHYGYTF
TRBJ1-6,TRBV29-1,15,-,few,TGCAGCGCACGAACCGGGACGGTTGATAATTCACCCCTCCACTTT,CSARTGTVDNSPLHF
TRBJ2-3,TRBV4-1,17,-,many,TGCGCCAGCAGCCAAGACCGGTTCCTCAGGGGCACAGATACGCAGTATTTT,CASSQDRFLRGTDTQYF
TRBJ1-6,TRBV5-1,15,TRBD1,many,TGCGCCAGCAGCTCTAACAGGGGTAAGGACTCACCCCTCCACTTT,CASSSNRGKDSPLHF
TRBJ1-4,TRBV5-1,17,-,-,TGCGCCAGCAGCTTGGAAGAGGGGGGTGTGACTAATGAAAAACTGTTTTTT,CASSLEEGGVTNEKLFF
TRBJ2-5,TRBV11-2,14,-,many,TGTGCCAGCAGCTTAGATTTGTGGGAAGAGACCCAGTACTTC,CASSLDLWEETQYF
TRBJ1-2,TRBV7-9,14,TRBD1,-,TGTGCCAGCAGCTCGGACAGGGAAGCCTATGGCTACACCTTC,CASSSDREAYGYTF
TRBJ2-7,TRBV4-1,14,-,-,TGCGCCAGCAGCCCCGTCCCCACTAGTTCCGAGCAGTACTTC,CASSPVPTSSEQYF
TRBJ2-1,TRBV19,17,TRBD1,many,TGTGCCAGTAGAAAAACAGGGGCCGCGCGTGGCAACAATGAGCAGTTCTTC,CASRKTGAARGNNEQFF
TRBJ2-3,TRBV12-3/TRBV12-4,14,TRBD1,-,TGTGCCAGCAGCGGACAGGGGGCTGCAGATACGCAGTATTTT,CASSGQGAADTQYF
TRBJ1-1,TRBV4-1,14,TRBD1,many,TGCGCCAGCAGCCTGCTGGACAGGGCCACTGAAGCTTTCTTT,CASSLLDRATEAFF